This TCR beta chain was found in a study of blood T cell repertoires in COVID-19. Sequencing used immunoSEQ multiplex PCR; TCRdb keeps in-frame clones, though not all of them. The data hold about 210,000 clones, with roughly 81% observed a single time. Trimming took 2 bases from V and 2 from J, leaving 17 bases between them. The CDR3 consists of 17 residues. Germline assignment: CDR1 SGHVS and CDR2 FNYEAQ. This sequence originates from a woman in her forties or fifties with active or convalescent COVID-19. The J gene is TRBJ2-3, the V gene TRBV7-6; no reliable D call. Specimen: peripheral blood. This chain's CDR3 is CASSLYVVYGPTDTQYF. CDR3 DNA: TGTGCCAGCAGCTTATACGTTGTATATGGGCCCACAGATACGCAGTATTTT.